This passage covers 27 T cell receptor beta chains from one sample sequenced in a study of OX40 agonist ivuxolimab in advanced cancers. Sequencing was performed with immunoSEQ multiplex PCR; in TCRdb, only in-frame clones are kept and a portion is missing. Altogether more than 50,000 clones are present, about 84% being singletons, with the ten largest covering about 2.7%. This material consisted of CD4+ or CD8+ T cells sorted from blood, taken in a trial of the OX40 agonist ivuxolimab. Receptor source: an adult with an advanced solid tumor such as melanoma, head and neck, liver or kidney cancer.

This sequence joins TRBV5-4 and TRBJ1-1; TRBD1 matches at 10 bases. The CDR3 covers 19 residues. J was trimmed by 1 base and V by 1 base; bases with no gene match: 13. Germline CDR1 and CDR2: SGHNT and YYREEE (reference sequence). The CDR3 loop is CASSLPLGQGTRGNTEAFF. CDR3 DNA sequence: TGTGCCAGCAGCTTGCCCCTGGGACAGGGGACACGGGGGAACACTGAAGCTTTCTTT.

V gene TRBV11-2 combines with J gene TRBJ2-1; 10 bases match TRBD2. The length of the CDR3 is 13 residues. The J segment lost 7 bases and the V segment lost 3 bases, leaving 0 bases of the junction unmatched. Per germline, CDR1 SGHAT and CDR2 FQNNGV. The CDR3 protein is CASSLGLANEQFF. In DNA, the CDR3 is TGTGCCAGCAGCTTGGGACTAGCGAATGAGCAGTTCTTC.

This clone is medium-sized. This chain links TRBV25-1 with TRBJ1-4; D might be TRBD1 (5 bases). V was cut by 8 bases and J by 4 bases, with 11 bases left in between. The germline gives CDR1 MGHDK, CDR2 SYGVNS. This CDR3 spans 13 amino acids. CDR3 amino acids: CASLGRLNEKLFF. Written as DNA, the CDR3 is TGTGCCAGCTTGGGACGGCTTAATGAAAAACTGTTTTTT.

This sequence joins TRBV5-1 and TRBJ2-5; D is uncertain. CDR3 size: 14 residues. Trimming cost V 0 bases and J 4 bases, with 10 bases left between them. The V gene's germline CDR1 is SGHRS and CDR2 YFSETQ. The CDR3 bases are TGCGCCAGCAGCTTGGCGTTACTGGCAGAGACCCAGTACTTC. This translates into CASSLALLAETQYF.

J is TRBJ2-1 and V is TRBV2, with D tentatively TRBD2 (5 bases). The CDR3 covers 11 residues. Germline V gene sequence: CDR1 SNHLY, CDR2 FYNNEI. The V and J ends lost 5 bases and 12 bases respectively, with 11 bases between them. CDR3 loop: CASSFGEGQFF. DNA of the CDR3: TGTGCCAGCAGTTTCGGAGAGGGGCAGTTCTTC.

The chain employs TRBV5-1 and TRBJ2-3; 9 nucleotides match TRBD2. CDR3 length: 16 amino acids. The trim removed 0 bases at V and 1 base at J, leaving 3 bases unmatched. Germline values: CDR1 SGHRS, CDR2 YFSETQ. The chain's CDR3 is CASSLAQRGGTDTQYF. CDR3 DNA: TGCGCCAGCAGCTTGGCCCAGCGGGGGGGCACAGATACGCAGTATTTT.

J is TRBJ2-7 and V is TRBV20-1; no reliable D call. The CDR3 covers 11 residues. The germline V gene has CDR1 DFQATT and CDR2 SNEGSKA (reference sequence). The CDR3: CNVQSSYEQYF. DNA of the CDR3: TGCAATGTACAGAGCTCCTACGAGCAGTACTTC.

The J gene is TRBJ2-1, the V gene TRBV7-2; D uncertain. In germline, CDR1 is SGHTA, CDR2 FQGNSA. Trimming cost V 1 base and J 8 bases, with 9 bases left between them. This CDR3 spans 13 amino acids. CDR3 sequence reads: CASSLGVEDEQFF. The CDR3 DNA follows: TGTGCCAGCAGCTTAGGGGTTGAGGATGAGCAGTTCTTC.

V and J are TRBV6-6 and TRBJ1-1, with unresolved D. Germline V lookup: CDR1 MNHNY, CDR2 SVGAGI (reference sequence). V was shortened by 6 bases and J by 1 base, with 9 bases between the two germline ends. The length of the CDR3 is 13 residues. In DNA, the CDR3 is TGTGCCAGCAGGCCTGCCTCGAACACTGAAGCTTTCTTT. This gives the protein CASRPASNTEAFF.

V usage is TRBV2 and J usage is TRBJ2-3; D might be TRBD2 (6 bases). V lost 3 bases and J 3 bases, leaving 13 bases between the germline ends. Germline V CDR1 and CDR2: SNHLY, FYNNEI. This CDR3 is 15 amino acids long. CDR3 amino acids: CASSDTLAGTDTQYF. In DNA, the CDR3 is TGTGCCAGCAGTGATACACTAGCCGGGACAGATACGCAGTATTTT.

This rearrangement joins TRBV19 to TRBJ1-4, with 10 bases matching TRBD1. The germline CDR1 and CDR2 sequences are LNHDA and SQIVND (reference sequence). Losses at the gene ends were 3 bases for V and 2 bases for J; bases not matched to a gene: 6. The length of the CDR3 is 17 residues. The CDR3 here is CASSIRTGGITNEKLFF. As DNA, the CDR3 is TGTGCCAGTAGTATCCGGACAGGGGGTATCACTAATGAAAAACTGTTTTTT. Looking up the rest from reference TRBV19 and TRBJ1-4 gives the full variable domain: DGGITQSPKYLFRKEGQNVTLSCEQNLNHDAMYWYRQDPGQGLRLIYYSQIVNDFQKGDIAEGYSVSREKKESFPLTVTSAQKNPTAFYLCASSIRTGGITNEKLFFGSGTQLSVL.

This clone was seen only once. The chain uses TRBV15 and TRBJ2-6; D is unclear. The germline gives CDR1 LNHNV, CDR2 YYDKDF (reference sequence). The CDR3 has 15 amino acids. Trimming cost V 1 base and J 0 bases, with 4 bases left between them. CDR3 DNA sequence: TGTGCCACCAGCAGAGTGGGCTCTGGGGCCAACGTCCTGACTTTC. As protein: CATSRVGSGANVLTF.

The rearrangement uses TRBV2 and TRBJ2-7; TRBD1 matches 10 bases. V was pared by 6 bases and J by 2 bases, with 7 bases of the junction left unmatched. The CDR3 loop spans 15 amino acids. Germline V CDR1 and CDR2: SNHLY, FYNNEI. CDR3 DNA: TGTGCCAGCAGCGAATGGACAGGGGGACCCTACGAGCAGTACTTC. This encodes CASSEWTGGPYEQYF.

The CDR3 region has the DNA TGTGCCAGCAGCGCGGGACAGCTGTATGGCTACACCTTC. Translating it yields CASSAGQLYGYTF. The chain joins TRBV7-2 to TRBJ1-2, with TRBD1 matching 7 bases. V shed 5 bases and J 5 bases; nucleotides not matched to a gene: 5. The CDR3 is 13 residues long. CDR1 and CDR2 from the germline V gene are SGHTA and FQGNSA. Filled out from reference TRBV7-2 and TRBJ1-2, the complete variable domain reads GAGVSQSPSNKVTEKGKDVELRCDPISGHTALYWYRQSLGQGLEFLIYFQGNSAPDKSGLPSDRFSAERTGGSVSTLTIQRTQQEDSAVYLCASSAGQLYGYTFGSGTRLTVV.

The J gene is TRBJ2-5, the V gene TRBV7-6, with TRBD2 identical over 8 bases. The CDR3 has 15 amino acids. Trimming cost V 5 bases and J 4 bases; bases outside gene matches: 9. Per germline, CDR1 SGHVS and CDR2 FNYEAQ. CDR3 amino acids: CASSLGSGGRETQYF. The CDR3 nucleotides read TGTGCCAGCAGCCTGGGCTCGGGGGGGCGAGAGACCCAGTACTTC.

The V call is TRBV7-9, the J call TRBJ2-3; 7 nucleotides match TRBD1. The CDR3 contains 15 residues. With V trimmed by 5 bases and J by 4 bases, 9 bases remained unmatched. CDR1 is SEHNR, CDR2 FQNEAQ, per germline (reference sequence). CDR3 sequence (DNA): TGTGCCAGCAGCCCCGGACAGGCGAGGGCAGATACGCAGTATTTT. This sequence encodes CASSPGQARADTQYF.

This clone was seen once. The chain is built from TRBV29-1 and TRBJ2-5, with TRBD1 identical over 7 bases. The CDR3 has 13 amino acids. Germline assignment: CDR1 SQVTM and CDR2 ANQGSEA. Trimming cost V 7 bases and J 5 bases; bases outside gene matches: 10. Written as DNA, the CDR3 is TGCAGCGCGGAACAGGGGATTGGGGAGACCCAGTACTTC. Translating gives CSAEQGIGETQYF.

The chain links TRBV6-1 to TRBJ1-5; D ambiguous. Germline V CDR1 and CDR2: MNHNS, SASEGT. V was trimmed by 0 bases and J by 1 base, leaving 7 bases between them. There are 15 residues in the CDR3. The DNA for the CDR3 is TGTGCCAGCAGTGAAGCAACAGCCAGCAATCAGCCCCAGCATTTT. Its translation: CASSEATASNQPQHF.

The sample holds one count of this clone. The chain uses TRBV6-6 and TRBJ1-2; tentative D call: TRBD1 (5 bases). V lost 7 bases and J 7 bases, leaving 22 bases between the germline ends. Germline CDR1 reads MNHNY; CDR2 reads SVGAGI (reference sequence). The CDR3 covers 15 residues. The CDR3 DNA is TGTGCCAGCACCCGGGACTTCGGTCTTAAAGGTGGCTACACCTTC. This sequence encodes CASTRDFGLKGGYTF.

The V gene is TRBV5-1, the J gene TRBJ2-3; D call uncertain. The CDR3 is 13 residues long. Trimming shortened V by 2 bases and J by 0 bases, and 4 bases separated the two germline ends. CDR1 SGHRS and CDR2 YFSETQ come from the germline V gene. DNA for the CDR3: TGCGCCAGCAGCTTAGGCAGCACAGATACGCAGTATTTT. Encoded protein: CASSLGSTDTQYF.

This clone was detected once. The chain carries TRBV2 and TRBJ2-2; maybe TRBD1 (5 bases). The CDR3 has 15 residues. In germline, CDR1 is SNHLY, CDR2 FYNNEI. The V end was cut by 3 bases, the J end by 0 bases, with 8 bases between. CDR3 bases: TGTGCCAGCAGTGAGACAGACTCGAACACCGGGGAGCTGTTTTTT. Its protein is CASSETDSNTGELFF.

This sequence joins TRBV10-3 and TRBJ2-7, with D perhaps matching TRBD1 or TRBD2 (5 bases each). The V and J ends lost 4 bases and 3 bases respectively, with 16 bases between them. Germline V CDR1 and CDR2: ENHRY, SYGVKD. The CDR3 has 15 residues. The DNA of the CDR3 is TGTGCCATCAGTGGGGGGAGCGCAGGGCTCTACGAGCAGTACTTC. Protein: CAISGGSAGLYEQYF.

With respect to this clone: At one of its ends the junction is not consistent with the germline gene, which may arise from a read error. This chain joins TRBV5-8 and TRBJ2-7; TRBD1 is a possible D gene (6 bases). The CDR3 loop spans 13 amino acids. The germline gives CDR1 SGHTS, CDR2 YDEGEE. CDR3 sequence reads: CASSLGTAIGSHF. In DNA, the CDR3 is TGTGCCAGCAGCTTGGGGACAGCCATAGGTTCGCACTTC. Using reference TRBV5-8 and TRBJ2-7 for the parts outside the CDR3, the full variable domain is EAGVTQSPTHLIKTRGQQATLRCSPISGHTSVYWYQQALGLGLQFLLWYDEGEERNRGNFPPRFSGRQFPNYSSELNVNALELEDSALYLCASSLGTAIGSHFGPGTRLTVT.

The chain is built from TRBV6-1 and TRBJ2-7; D gene unclear. This CDR3 has 10 residues. Trimming shortened V by 9 bases and J by 5 bases, and 8 bases separated the two germline ends. The germline V gene has CDR1 MNHNS and CDR2 SASEGT. The CDR3 reads CASKLDEQYF. DNA of the CDR3: TGTGCCAGTAAGTTAGACGAGCAGTACTTC.

The V gene is TRBV7-3, the J gene TRBJ2-1; TRBD1 agrees at 7 bases. Germline V gene data show CDR1 as SGHTA and CDR2 as FQGTGA. Trimming cost V 8 bases and J 6 bases; bases outside gene matches: 10. The CDR3 is made up of 14 amino acids. In nucleotides, the CDR3 is TGTGCCAGCGGCACAATGACAGGGTTCAATGAGCAGTTCTTC. This encodes CASGTMTGFNEQFF.

The rearrangement links TRBV19 to TRBJ1-2; tentatively, D is TRBD1 (6 bases). V lost 5 bases and J lost 4, with 11 bases in between. The CDR3 totals 13 residues. Per germline, CDR1 LNHDA and CDR2 SQIVND (reference sequence). CDR3 sequence: CASSEGVGYGYTF. CDR3 in DNA: TGTGCCAGTAGTGAGGGGGTTGGCTATGGCTACACCTTC.

This clone is a singleton in its sample. Because the CDR3 is missing its conserved closing phenylalanine or tryptophan, this is likely a read error. The J gene is TRBJ2-7, the V gene TRBV28, with 9 bases that match TRBD1. Germline V gives CDR1 MDHEN, CDR2 SYDVKM. With 5 bases clipped from V and 0 bases from J, the junction kept 8 bases outside the gene matches. The CDR3 has 16 amino acids. DNA of the CDR3: TGTGCCAGCAGTCCACCGGGACAGGGAATCTCCTACGAGCAGTACCTC. Translating gives CASSPPGQGISYEQYL.